A single sample gave rise to the 17 T cell receptor beta chains below, sequenced in a study of T-cell reconstitution after alpha-beta-depleted transplantation in children. Unique molecular identifiers were incorporated when the TCRbeta library was constructed. TCRdb called the PCR reads again in MiXCR, with one record for every CDR3 protein. The sample carries over 400,000 distinct CDR3 sequences, 12% recorded once. This specimen was PBMCs from the stem cell graft donor, taken from the stem cell graft. The receptors were gathered from a human donor who donated a stem cell graft to a child with combined immunodeficiency.

This clonotype was seen ten or more times. The V and J genes are TRBV29-1 and TRBJ2-4, with D perhaps matching TRBD2 (6 bases). This CDR3 is built from 14 residues. Trimming removed 7 bases from V and 0 bases from J, with 13 bases in between. CDR1 SQVTM and CDR2 ANQGSEA come from the germline V gene. The CDR3 sequence is CSAQAGPAKNIQYF. The DNA for the CDR3 is TGCAGCGCCCAAGCGGGCCCAGCCAAAAACATTCAGTACTTC.

This clonotype has a count of ten or more. The rearrangement joins TRBV2 to TRBJ2-5; TRBD2 matches 12 bases. CDR1 and CDR2 from the germline V gene are SNHLY and FYNNEI. Trimming at V came to 5 bases and at J to 5 bases, leaving 9 bases not matched to a gene. The CDR3 runs 16 residues. The CDR3 region is CASSSGLAGQGETQYF. CDR3 bases: TGTGCCAGCAGTTCGGGACTAGCGGGCCAAGGGGAGACCCAGTACTTC. The complete variable domain, with remaining parts taken from reference TRBV2 and TRBJ2-5, reads EPEVTQTPSHQVTQMGQEVILRCVPISNHLYFYWYRQILGQKVEFLVSFYNNEISEKSEIFDDQFSVERPDGSNFTLKIRSTKLEDSAMYFCASSSGLAGQGETQYFGPGTRLLVL.

The gene calls are TRBV29-1 and TRBJ2-1, with a tentative D call TRBD2 (6 bases). Looked up from germline, CDR1 is SQVTM and CDR2 is ANQGSEA. V shed 6 bases and J shed 4 bases, with 16 bases lying between them. This CDR3 region has 14 residues. This CDR3 reads CSVISGDGYNEQFF. In nucleotides, the CDR3 is TGCAGCGTCATTAGCGGCGATGGATACAATGAGCAGTTCTTC.

This clonotype was seen at least ten times. V gene TRBV29-1 combines with J gene TRBJ2-5; 11 bases line up with TRBD1. The length of the CDR3 is 18 residues. Germline V gives CDR1 SQVTM, CDR2 ANQGSEA. J was trimmed by 1 base and V by 4 bases; bases with no gene match: 14. For the CDR3, the DNA is TGCAGCGTTGCGAGGTGGTGGGACAGGGGGGGAGGCCAAGAGACCCAGTACTTC. Residues: CSVARWWDRGGGQETQYF.

V and J are TRBV3-1 and TRBJ2-3, with 9 nucleotides matching TRBD1. The trim removed 8 bases at V and 4 bases at J, leaving 19 bases unmatched. CDR3 length: 18 residues. Germline values: CDR1 LGHDT, CDR2 YNNKEL (reference sequence). CDR3 amino acids: CASCLNRRTGDLPDTQYF. In DNA, the CDR3 is TGTGCCAGCTGTTTAAACCGCCGGACAGGGGATCTTCCAGATACGCAGTATTTT.

This clonotype was observed a handful of times. CDR3 in amino acids: CASSSLVHSSYEQYF. CDR3 DNA sequence: TGTGCCAGCAGTTCGTTAGTCCACAGCTCCTACGAGCAGTACTTC. The rearrangement links TRBV28 to TRBJ2-7; no firm D call. The CDR3 runs to 15 residues. The V gene lost 4 bases and the J gene lost 0 bases, with 13 bases spanning the gap. Germline V lookup: CDR1 MDHEN, CDR2 SYDVKM. Together with reference TRBV28 and TRBJ2-7, the CDR3 gives the full variable domain: DVKVTQSSRYLVKRTGEKVFLECVQDMDHENMFWYRQDPGLGLRLIYFSYDVKMKEKGDIPEGYSVSREKKERFSLILESASTNQTSMYLCASSSLVHSSYEQYFGPGTRLTVT.

In this sample, this clonotype turned up many times. The chain combines TRBV10-3 with TRBJ1-1; tentative D call: TRBD1 (6 bases). The CDR3 covers 15 residues. CDR1 and CDR2 from the germline V gene are ENHRY and SYGVKD. Trimming left V 4 bases short and J 1 base short, with 13 bases between. CDR3 DNA: TGTGCCATCAGTGTATCGGGGGCAAGGAACACTGAAGCTTTCTTT. Amino acid sequence: CAISVSGARNTEAFF.

The chain recombines TRBV11-2 with TRBJ2-3; 9 positions match TRBD2. Germline values: CDR1 SGHAT, CDR2 FQNNGV. The junction had 6 bases not matched to a gene; V was cut back by 0 bases and J by 2 bases. The CDR3 covers 17 residues. The CDR3: CASSLDEIAGVTDTQYF. The CDR3 region has the DNA TGTGCCAGCAGCTTAGATGAAATAGCGGGGGTCACAGATACGCAGTATTTT.

This clonotype was seen more than once but under ten times. The gene calls are TRBV6-5 and TRBJ1-4, with D perhaps TRBD1 (6 bases). CDR1 is MNHEY and CDR2 is SVGAGI in the germline V gene. Between the trimmed V and J ends, which lost 5 bases and 6 bases, there was a span of 19 bases. CDR3 length: 16 residues. CDR3 in DNA: TGTGCCAGCAGTCAGGACAGTCGAATAGTGGATGAAAAACTGTTTTTT. It specifies CASSQDSRIVDEKLFF.

This clonotype has only a few counts. The chain combines TRBV6-1 with TRBJ2-5; 9 nucleotides match TRBD1. V lost 10 bases to trimming and J lost 2 bases; unmatched junction nucleotides: 5. The CDR3 is made up of 13 amino acids. Germline CDR1 MNHNS, CDR2 SASEGT. CDR3 sequence: CATGDREQETQYF. Here the CDR3 DNA reads TGTGCCACCGGGGACAGGGAACAAGAGACCCAGTACTTC.

The table lists this clonotype with a few counts. The rearrangement joins TRBV5-1 to TRBJ2-7; no clear D gene. Germline CDR1 reads SGHRS; CDR2 reads YFSETQ. V lost 0 bases and J lost 7, with 14 bases in between. The CDR3 sequence is 14 residues long. The CDR3 protein is CASSLGGTQEEQYF. The CDR3 DNA reads TGCGCCAGCAGCTTGGGCGGCACCCAAGAGGAGCAGTACTTC.

In its sample, this clonotype was seen once. The V call is TRBV9, the J call TRBJ2-3, with TRBD2 matching 10 bases. CDR1 SGDLS and CDR2 YYNGEE come from the germline V gene. The trim removed 3 bases at V and 1 base at J, leaving 11 bases unmatched. This CDR3 has 18 residues. DNA of the CDR3: TGTGCCAGCAGCGCCGCTAGCGGGGGCCGATGGGGCACAGATACGCAGTATTTT. This gives the protein CASSAASGGRWGTDTQYF.

The genes are TRBV25-1 and TRBJ1-6, with D possibly TRBD1 on 5 matching bases. The CDR3 is 15 amino acids. The V gene's germline CDR1 is MGHDK and CDR2 SYGVNS. Deletions cut 3 bases from V and 8 bases from J, with 14 bases between. The CDR3 protein is CASSELGVKDSPLHF. The CDR3 DNA reads TGTGCCAGCAGTGAGCTAGGGGTTAAGGATTCACCCCTCCACTTT.

V and J are TRBV29-1 and TRBJ2-7, with TRBD2 as a possible D gene (6 bases). The V end lost 6 bases, the J end lost 4 bases, and 13 bases lay between the germline ends. CDR3 length: 12 amino acids. Germline CDR1 and CDR2: SQVTM and ANQGSEA. The CDR3: CSVPGVGYEQYF. The CDR3 DNA is TGCAGCGTCCCGGGGGTCGGGTACGAGCAGTACTTC.

This clonotype was counted ten times or more. This chain joins TRBV4-2 and TRBJ2-2, with D perhaps TRBD1 or TRBD2 (5 bases each). Germline CDR1 is LGHNA and CDR2 is YNFKEQ. V lost 4 bases and J 3 bases, leaving 18 bases between the germline ends. The CDR3 has 17 residues. CDR3 in amino acids: CASSPGRGQGDTGELFF. The CDR3 nucleotides read TGTGCCAGCAGCCCCGGCCGGGGCCAGGGAGACACCGGGGAGCTGTTTTTT.

This clonotype was counted many times. The chain is built from TRBV6-5 and TRBJ1-6; D unresolved. V was clipped by 7 bases and J by 4 bases, with 14 bases between them. Germline V gene lookup returns CDR1 MNHEY and CDR2 SVGAGI. The CDR3 spans 15 residues. The CDR3 spells CASTLARPYNSPLHF. CDR3 bases: TGTGCCAGCACCCTAGCCAGGCCTTATAATTCACCCCTCCACTTT.

This clonotype showed up just a few times. V and J are TRBV20-1 and TRBJ1-2; TRBD1 might be the D (6 bases). CDR3 length: 13 amino acids. Trimming took 5 bases from V and 4 from J, leaving 14 bases between them. The V gene's germline CDR1 is DFQATT and CDR2 SNEGSKA (reference sequence). CDR3 sequence reads: CSAGRTEPYGYTF. CDR3 in DNA: TGCAGTGCTGGCCGGACAGAGCCCTATGGCTACACCTTC.